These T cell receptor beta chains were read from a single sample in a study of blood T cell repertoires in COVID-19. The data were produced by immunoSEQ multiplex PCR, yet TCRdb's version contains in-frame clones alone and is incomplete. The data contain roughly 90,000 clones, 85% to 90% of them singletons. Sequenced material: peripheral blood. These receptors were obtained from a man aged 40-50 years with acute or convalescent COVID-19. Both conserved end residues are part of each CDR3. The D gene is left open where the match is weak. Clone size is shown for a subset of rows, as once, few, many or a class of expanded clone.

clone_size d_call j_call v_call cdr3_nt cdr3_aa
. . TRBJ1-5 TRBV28 TGTGCCAGCAGTTTATCCAGGGATAACCAGCCCCAGCATTTT CASSLSRDNQPQHF
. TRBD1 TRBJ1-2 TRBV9 TGTGCCAGCAGCGTAGCTACAGGGGGCGGCGACGGCTACACCTTC CASSVATGGGDGYTF
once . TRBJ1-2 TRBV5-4 TGTGCCAGCAGCCAGCATACAGGGTCGTATCGGGGCTACACCTTC CASSQHTGSYRGYTF
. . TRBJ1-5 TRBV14 TGTGCCAGCAGCCAATACGGTAGCAATCAGCCCCAGCATTTT CASSQYGSNQPQHF
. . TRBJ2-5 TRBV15 TGTGCCACCAGCAGAGTCCGACGAGGGGAGACCCAGTACTTC CATSRVRRGETQYF
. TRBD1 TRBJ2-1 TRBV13 TGTGCCAGCAGCTCCACAGGGGTTCCTGAGCAGTTCTTC CASSSTGVPEQFF
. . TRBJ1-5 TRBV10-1 TGCGCCAGCAATGGCCATGAGACAGGCGGGCCATATAGCAATCAGCCCCAGCATTTT CASNGHETGGPYSNQPQHF
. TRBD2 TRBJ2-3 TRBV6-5 TGTGCCGTTCGACTAGCGGGGGGGCTGGCAGATACGCAGTATTTT CAVRLAGGLADTQYF
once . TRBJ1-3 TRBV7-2 TGTGCCAGCAGCTACGGACAGACCTCTGGAAACACCATATATTTT CASSYGQTSGNTIYF
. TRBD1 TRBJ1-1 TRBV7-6 TGTGCCAGCAGCTTCGACAGGGTAGGGACTGAAGCTTTCTTT CASSFDRVGTEAFF
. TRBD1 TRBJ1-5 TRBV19 TGTGCCAGTAGTATCCTGGACAGGGGGCACCAGCCCCAGCATTTT CASSILDRGHQPQHF
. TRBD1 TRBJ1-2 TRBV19 TGTGCCAGTAGCCCCGGGACAGATGGCTACACCTTC CASSPGTDGYTF
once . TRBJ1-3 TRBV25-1 TGTGCCAGCGACAGGTTATCTGGAAACACCATATATTTT CASDRLSGNTIYF
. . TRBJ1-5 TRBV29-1 TGCAGCGTTGCAGAGAAGAGGGGCAATCAGCCCCAGCATTTT CSVAEKRGNQPQHF
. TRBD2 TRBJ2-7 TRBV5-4 TGTGCCAGCAGACTAGCGGGAAGCTACGAGCAGTACTTC CASRLAGSYEQYF
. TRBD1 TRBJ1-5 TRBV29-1 TGCAGCGCCGGGGACAGGAGAAATCAGCCCCAGCATTTT CSAGDRRNQPQHF
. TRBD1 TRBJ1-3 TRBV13 TGTGCCAGCAGCGGTTACAGGGGCTCTGGAAACACCATATATTTT CASSGYRGSGNTIYF
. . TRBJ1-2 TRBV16 TGTGCCAGCAGCCAATCCAGGGTCGGCTACACCTTC CASSQSRVGYTF
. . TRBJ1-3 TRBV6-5 TGTGCCAGCAGCGGGCGGCGGGGAAGAAACACCATATATTTT CASSGRRGRNTIYF
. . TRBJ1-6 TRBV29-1 TGCAGCGTTGGGCTTGATCGAAATTCACCCCTCCACTTT CSVGLDRNSPLHF
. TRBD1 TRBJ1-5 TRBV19 TGTGCCAGTACCCCCGGGACAGGGAACAATCAGCCCCAGCATTTT CASTPGTGNNQPQHF
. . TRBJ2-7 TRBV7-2 TGTGCCAGCAGCTTAACAGGTTACGAGCAGTACTTC CASSLTGYEQYF
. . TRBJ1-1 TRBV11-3 TGTGCCAGCAGCTTAGGAGGGAACACTGAAGCTTTCTTT CASSLGGNTEAFF
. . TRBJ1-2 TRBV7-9 TGTGCCAGCAGCCACCCCGGGAGGGACATCAGCTATGGCTACACCTTC CASSHPGRDISYGYTF
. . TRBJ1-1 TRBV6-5 TGTGCCAGCAGCCCGATCTCGACAGGGAACACTGAAGCTTTCTTT CASSPISTGNTEAFF
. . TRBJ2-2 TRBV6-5 TGTGCCAGCAGGCCCTCAGGCAGCACCGGGGAGCTGTTTTTT CASRPSGSTGELFF
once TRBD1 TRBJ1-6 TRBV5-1 TGCGCCAGCAGCACAGGGGTCCCCGGGGATTCACCCCTCCACTTT CASSTGVPGDSPLHF
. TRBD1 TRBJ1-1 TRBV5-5 TGTGCCAGCAGCCTATGGACAGGGATTATAACTGAAGCTTTCTTT CASSLWTGIITEAFF